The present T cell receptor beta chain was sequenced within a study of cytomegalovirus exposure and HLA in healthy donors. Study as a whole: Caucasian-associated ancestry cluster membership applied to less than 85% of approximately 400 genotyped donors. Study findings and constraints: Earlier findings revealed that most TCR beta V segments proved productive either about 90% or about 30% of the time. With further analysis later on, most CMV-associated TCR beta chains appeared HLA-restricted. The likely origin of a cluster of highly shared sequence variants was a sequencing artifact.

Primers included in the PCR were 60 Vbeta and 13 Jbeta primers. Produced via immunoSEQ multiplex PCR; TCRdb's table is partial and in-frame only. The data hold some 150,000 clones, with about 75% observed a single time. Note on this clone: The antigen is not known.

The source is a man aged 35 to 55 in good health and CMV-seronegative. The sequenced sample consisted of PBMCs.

CDR3 in amino acids: CASSAPPGQGRNGYTF. In nucleotides, the CDR3 is TGTGCCAGCAGCGCCCCGCCGGGACAGGGAAGGAATGGCTACACCTTC. The chain combines TRBV9 with TRBJ1-2; 9 bases line up with TRBD1. V lost 3 bases and J lost 6; bases outside the gene matches: 12. The germline CDR1 and CDR2 sequences are SGDLS and YYNGEE. The CDR3 runs to 16 residues.